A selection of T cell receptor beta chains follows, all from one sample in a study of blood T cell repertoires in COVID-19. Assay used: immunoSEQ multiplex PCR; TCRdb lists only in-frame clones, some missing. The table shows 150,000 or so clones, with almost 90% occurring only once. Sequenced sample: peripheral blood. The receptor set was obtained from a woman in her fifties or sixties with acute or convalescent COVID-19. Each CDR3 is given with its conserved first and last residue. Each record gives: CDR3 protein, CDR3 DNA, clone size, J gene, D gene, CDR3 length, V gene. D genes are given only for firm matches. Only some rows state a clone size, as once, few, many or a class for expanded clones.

cdr3_aa: CATIGLLNTEAFF
cdr3_nt: TGTGCCACCATTGGACTCTTGAACACTGAAGCTTTCTTT
clone_size: -
j_call: TRBJ1-1
d_call: -
cdr3_length: 13
v_call: TRBV24-1

cdr3_aa: CSALGGQTNTEAFF
cdr3_nt: TGCAGCGCCCTTGGTGGGCAGACGAACACTGAAGCTTTCTTT
clone_size: -
j_call: TRBJ1-1
d_call: -
cdr3_length: 14
v_call: TRBV29-1

cdr3_aa: CASSFDSSTDTQYF
cdr3_nt: TGTGCCAGCAGCTTTGACAGTAGCACAGATACGCAGTATTTT
clone_size: -
j_call: TRBJ2-3
d_call: -
cdr3_length: 14
v_call: TRBV7-2

cdr3_aa: CASSLRDRGTGELFF
cdr3_nt: TGTGCCAGCAGCTTAAGGGACAGGGGCACCGGGGAGCTGTTTTTT
clone_size: -
j_call: TRBJ2-2
d_call: TRBD1
cdr3_length: 15
v_call: TRBV7-3

cdr3_aa: CASRWLAGGTQETQYF
cdr3_nt: TGCGCCAGCAGATGGTTAGCGGGGGGCACCCAAGAGACCCAGTACTTC
clone_size: -
j_call: TRBJ2-5
d_call: TRBD2
cdr3_length: 16
v_call: TRBV5-1

cdr3_aa: CASSQAGADNEQFF
cdr3_nt: TGTGCCAGCAGCCAAGCAGGGGCGGACAATGAGCAGTTCTTC
clone_size: -
j_call: TRBJ2-1
d_call: -
cdr3_length: 14
v_call: TRBV3-1/TRBV3-2

cdr3_aa: CASLGQAGLYNSPLHF
cdr3_nt: TGTGCCAGCTTGGGCCAGGCGGGGCTCTATAATTCACCCCTCCACTTT
clone_size: once
j_call: TRBJ1-6
d_call: -
cdr3_length: 16
v_call: TRBV2

cdr3_aa: CASSRTGNTEAFF
cdr3_nt: TGTGCCAGCAGCCGCACAGGAAACACTGAAGCTTTCTTT
clone_size: -
j_call: TRBJ1-1
d_call: -
cdr3_length: 13
v_call: TRBV7-9

cdr3_aa: CASSIVTGRDSNQPQHF
cdr3_nt: TGTGCCAGTAGTATTGTGACAGGGCGGGACAGCAATCAGCCCCAGCATTTT
clone_size: -
j_call: TRBJ1-5
d_call: TRBD1
cdr3_length: 17
v_call: TRBV19

cdr3_aa: CASSQDPSGAQETQYF
cdr3_nt: TGTGCCAGCAGCCAAGATCCTAGCGGGGCCCAAGAGACCCAGTACTTC
clone_size: -
j_call: TRBJ2-5
d_call: TRBD2
cdr3_length: 16
v_call: TRBV4-2

cdr3_aa: CARGGAPGTDTQYF
cdr3_nt: TGTGCCAGGGGGGGGGCCCCCGGCACAGATACGCAGTATTTT
clone_size: -
j_call: TRBJ2-3
d_call: -
cdr3_length: 14
v_call: TRBV2

cdr3_aa: CSVASRDSYYEQYF
cdr3_nt: TGCAGCGTTGCGTCCCGGGACAGTTACTACGAGCAGTACTTC
clone_size: -
j_call: TRBJ2-7
d_call: TRBD1
cdr3_length: 14
v_call: TRBV29-1

cdr3_aa: CASSGQYNEQFF
cdr3_nt: TGTGCCAGCAGTGGGCAGTACAATGAGCAGTTCTTC
clone_size: -
j_call: TRBJ2-1
d_call: -
cdr3_length: 12
v_call: TRBV25-1

cdr3_aa: CASSPSGGRGQETQYF
cdr3_nt: TGTGCCAGCTCACCTTCAGGGGGCCGGGGCCAAGAGACCCAGTACTTC
clone_size: -
j_call: TRBJ2-5
d_call: TRBD1
cdr3_length: 16
v_call: TRBV18

cdr3_aa: CASSLGQGRSGYGYTF
cdr3_nt: TGTGCCAGCAGCTTAGGACAGGGGAGATCAGGCTATGGCTACACCTTC
clone_size: -
j_call: TRBJ1-2
d_call: TRBD1
cdr3_length: 16
v_call: TRBV7-2

cdr3_aa: CASSLGGDRGGIQYF
cdr3_nt: TGTGCCAGCAGCTTAGGGGGGGACAGGGGTGGCATTCAGTACTTC
clone_size: -
j_call: TRBJ2-4
d_call: TRBD1
cdr3_length: 15
v_call: TRBV13

cdr3_aa: CASSLGDRGYYGYTF
cdr3_nt: TGCGCCAGCAGCTTGGGGGACAGGGGATACTATGGCTACACCTTC
clone_size: -
j_call: TRBJ1-2
d_call: TRBD1
cdr3_length: 15
v_call: TRBV5-1